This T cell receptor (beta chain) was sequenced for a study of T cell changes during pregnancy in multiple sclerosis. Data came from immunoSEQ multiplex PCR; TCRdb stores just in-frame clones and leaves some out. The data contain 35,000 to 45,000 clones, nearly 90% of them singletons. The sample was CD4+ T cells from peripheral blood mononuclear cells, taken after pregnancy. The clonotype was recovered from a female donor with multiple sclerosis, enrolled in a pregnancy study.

CDR3 protein: CASSDLGGLAGTNPTDTQYF. CDR3 coding DNA: TGTGCCAGCAGCGACCTGGGGGGACTAGCGGGTACCAATCCCACAGATACGCAGTATTTT. The rearrangement uses TRBV7-3 and TRBJ2-3, with 12 nucleotides matching TRBD2. CDR1 and CDR2 from the germline V gene are SGHTA and FQGTGA. CDR3 size: 20 residues. V lost 5 bases to trimming and J lost 2 bases; unmatched junction nucleotides: 17.